Presented here are 8 T cell receptor beta chains from one specimen sequenced in a study of a mutant IDH1 vaccine in newly diagnosed glioma. Assay used: immunoSEQ multiplex PCR; TCRdb lists only in-frame clones, some missing. The repertoire holds 40,000 to 55,000 clones, with over 65% as singletons. The antigens these receptors bind are not known. The time point denotes: week 35, safety follow-up. Doses of 300 ug of mutant IDH1 20-mer peptide were given with topical imiquimod. The sequences come from PBMCs, collected from a glioma patient whose treatment included an IDH1 peptide vaccine. These receptors originate from a man in his forties or fifties with glioma.

This rearrangement joins TRBV7-2 to TRBJ2-7, with TRBD2 as a possible D gene (6 bases). Germline V gene sequence: CDR1 SGHTA, CDR2 FQGNSA. The V gene lost 4 bases and the J gene lost 4 bases, with 11 bases spanning the gap. The CDR3 is made up of 13 amino acids. The DNA for the CDR3 is TGTGCCAGCAGCTGGGACTCACGTTACGAGCAGTACGTC. Protein product: CASSWDSRYEQYV.

The V and J genes are TRBV2 and TRBJ2-1; 10 positions agree with TRBD2. The CDR3 totals 16 residues. Germline CDR1 SNHLY, CDR2 FYNNEI. Losses at the gene ends were 8 bases for V and 6 bases for J; bases not matched to a gene: 13. CDR3 residues: CASLPGSGRGRNEQFF. The DNA for the CDR3 is TGTGCCAGCCTCCCTGGGAGCGGGAGGGGTCGCAATGAGCAGTTCTTC.

The chain links TRBV6-4 to TRBJ1-1; tentatively, D is TRBD1 (5 bases). This CDR3 is built from 14 residues. Trimming shortened V by 2 bases and J by 2 bases, and 9 bases separated the two germline ends. Germline CDR1 MRHNA, CDR2 SNTAGT. CDR3 nucleotides: TGTGCCAGCAGTGACAAAGGGGATAACACTGAAGCTTTCTTT. This sequence encodes CASSDKGDNTEAFF.

This sequence joins TRBV6-1 and TRBJ1-5, with D possibly TRBD1 on 6 matching bases. Germline loops: CDR1 MNHNS, CDR2 SASEGT. This CDR3 is 14 amino acids long. V was clipped by 8 bases and J by 0 bases, with 11 bases between them. The DNA of the CDR3 is TGTGCCAGCGTGATGGGGGCTAGCAATCAGCCCCAGCATTTT. Translation gives CASVMGASNQPQHF.

V is TRBV6-5 and J is TRBJ1-5; the match to TRBD1 covers 7 bases. Germline lookup yields CDR1 MNHEY and CDR2 SVGAGI. Trimming took 7 bases from V and 2 from J; bases not matched to a gene: 8. There are 15 residues in the CDR3. In DNA, the CDR3 is TGTGCCAGCAACCCGACAGGGAGTGGCAATCAGCCCCAGCATTTT. Amino acids: CASNPTGSGNQPQHF.

This clone has just one count. The chain employs TRBV7-6 and TRBJ2-3; tentative D call: TRBD1 (7 bases). The V gene lost 5 bases and the J gene lost 2 bases, with 14 bases spanning the gap. CDR1 is SGHVS and CDR2 is FNYEAQ in the germline V gene. The CDR3 contains 15 residues. Here the CDR3 reads CASSQGGGPTDTQYF. The CDR3 region has the DNA TGTGCCAGCAGCCAGGGGGGAGGCCCCACAGATACGCAGTATTTT.

The chain recombines TRBV5-8 with TRBJ1-1; D unclear. The CDR3 length is 12 residues. The germline gives CDR1 SGHTS, CDR2 YDEGEE. V was clipped by 0 bases and J by 4 bases, with 4 bases between them. In DNA form, the CDR3 reads TGTGCCAGCAGCTTGGTGGCCACTGAAGCTTTCTTT. It yields the protein CASSLVATEAFF.

The gene calls are TRBV7-2 and TRBJ2-7, with 11 bases lining up with TRBD2. Germline V gene lookup returns CDR1 SGHTA and CDR2 FQGNSA. The V gene end was trimmed by 3 bases and the J gene end by 0 bases; junction bases not matched to a gene: 1. The CDR3 length is 15 residues. CDR3 region: CASSFTSGSSYEQYF. The CDR3 DNA reads TGTGCCAGCAGCTTTACTAGCGGGAGCTCCTACGAGCAGTACTTC. The entire variable domain, with the rest obtained from reference TRBV7-2 and TRBJ2-7, is as follows: GAGVSQSPSNKVTEKGKDVELRCDPISGHTALYWYRQSLGQGLEFLIYFQGNSAPDKSGLPSDRFSAERTGGSVSTLTIQRTQQEDSAVYLCASSFTSGSSYEQYFGPGTRLTVT.